What follows describes a single TCR beta chain. Its antigen specificity is not known. Nothing much larger sits one base from this clone, and base qualities are not available. Library construction relied on the immunoSEQ multiplex PCR assay. For the multiplex PCR, a mixture combining 60 forward primers for TCR Vbeta segments and 13 reverse primers for TCR Jbeta segments was used. The CDR3 region of rearranged TCR beta genes was amplified from genomic DNA by a multiplex PCR assay. Amplified TCR beta libraries were sequenced as 87-base-pair reads on the Illumina HiSeq System. In the paper's pipeline: Across the 670 or so repertoires, a later analysis counted 60 million to 90 million unique TCR beta chains, roughly 11 million of which were shared by at least two donors. Raw reads were error-corrected and collapsed into unique sequences by a nearest-neighbor algorithm in which closely related sequences were merged to remove PCR and sequencing errors. CDR3 sequences were aligned to IMGT reference sequences to assign V, D and J gene segments. Each retained sequence needed at least a six-nucleotide match to both a V gene segment and a J gene segment. Rearrangements were called productive when the CDR3 lacked stop codons and stayed in frame with V and J; all others were non-productive. CDR3 was defined by IMGT convention, running from the second conserved V-encoded cysteine to the conserved J-encoded phenylalanine. The earlier analysis of 450 to 750 of the donors excluded any sequence lacking an unambiguous match to a single V gene segment. In an earlier analysis of approximately 590 of the donors, a V segment was called functional when productive rearrangements were above 56.7%, and segregating when the standard deviation between donors exceeded 5%. To diagnose cytomegalovirus status from the catalog of TCR beta chain sequences, a statistical classification framework was built. In a later analysis, V and J genes were assigned by comparing TCR nucleotide sequences against IMGT/GENE-DB human TR gene sequences. In a later analysis, CDR3 sequences and most-parsimonious VDJ recombination scenarios were assigned using the TCRdist pipeline. In a later analysis, every TCR beta chain was defined by the combination of its CDR3 amino acid sequence and its V-gene family, and reads without a unique V-gene family were dropped. A later analysis removed several hundred highly shared, low-generation-probability nucleotide sequences to deal with suspected cross-contamination and a sequencing artifact. In a later analysis, a clonal expansion index for each public chain was calculated from normalized within-repertoire ranks of inferred template counts. Generation probabilities in a later analysis came from a VDJ recombination model fitted to out-of-frame rearrangements, and those results were checked against IGoR. A later analysis scored TCR-TCR, TCR-HLA and TCR-CMV co-occurrence with hypergeometric tests, applying a repertoire-size bias correction to TCR pairs. To estimate false discovery rates, a later analysis permuted the HLA or CMV assignments 20 times. In a later analysis, co-occurring TCRs were grouped with DBSCAN, and TCRdist sequence similarity was added when clustering was performed within HLA-allele-positive subsets. Co-occurrence clustering excluded repertoires with fewer than 30,000 or more than 120,000 public chains, plus five with anomalous nucleotide sharing. In its TCRdb copy, this immuneACCESS table keeps in-frame sequences only and misses some clones. Where compared with another copy, unresolved V genes explain less than half of these, and the others have no known cause. V and J calls and clone size are given by that table; D and trimming were obtained from the DNA. The sample records approximately 170,000 clones, approximately 73% of which are singletons. The ten most abundant clones make up about 5% of the sample.

This sample is part of a study of cytomegalovirus exposure and HLA in healthy donors (dated by TCRdb to the late 2010s). The study in broad terms: In an earlier analysis of around 540 of the donors, under 300 Gb of sequence data and 117 million unique TCR beta sequences from about 179 million T cells were reported. An early release that covered some 630 HLA-typed donors contained approximately 300 gigabases of sequencing data and around 80 million unique TCR sequences. Of the roughly 400 genotyped donors, over 65% fell in the genetic ancestry cluster associated with self-reported Caucasian donors. The aim of the study was to test whether cataloging public T cell receptors could identify signatures of past pathogen exposure. The study used immunosequencing to profile the T cell repertoires of more than 650 subjects and linked those repertoires to cytomegalovirus serostatus. Along with the approximately 650-subject first cohort, a separate validation cohort of roughly 110 different subjects was used. High-throughput TCR immunosequencing, statistical association of individual TCRs with disease status, and machine learning were combined to predict cytomegalovirus infection status. In a later analysis, previously published TCR beta repertoires from 666 donors were re-analyzed and high-resolution HLA genotyping was added so that TCR occurrence patterns could be studied. In the later analysis, no new phenotypic data were used to find candidate immune exposures; instead, reliance was placed on TCR beta sequences and their occurrence across donors. In an earlier analysis of around 540 of the donors, high-throughput TCR beta sequencing was used to judge whether each TCR beta V gene segment behaved as functional or pseudogenic. Donor age, sex, ethnicity and CMV serostatus were collected together with the repertoire data. A later genetic analysis took genome-wide SNP genotypes for about 65% of the roughly 670 donors and used that subset as a discovery cohort. Every repertoire in the discovery cohort had been generated on one and the same sequencing platform. HLA typing included class I and class II loci at four-digit resolution. The number of typed donors differed by locus: about 629-630 for A, B, C, DRB1 and DQB1; roughly 510 for DQA1; 606 for DPA1; and 450 to 480 for DPB1. About five DR-DQ haplotypes were treated as single units for association and clustering because of strong linkage in the cohort. Among 398 genotyped donors of the cohort, an average of 235,054 unique TCR beta nucleotide sequences were sequenced per donor, about a sixth of them non-productive.

The cohort comprised under 700 healthy bone marrow donors. All cohort members were sampled while nominally healthy, although unrecorded immune exposures were likely present. The donor tested CMV seropositive, placing the donor among the roughly 300 seropositive members of the cohort. Every donor gave a peripheral blood sample, and the peripheral blood mononuclear cells from that sample were used for TCR beta sequencing. The Qiagen DNeasy Blood Extraction Kit was used to extract genomic DNA from the blood cell samples. What the research found in general, with its limitations: At a false discovery rate of 0.05, a later analysis linked approximately 18,000 TCR beta sequences to specific HLA alleles. A later analysis found that most CMV-associated TCR beta chains appeared HLA-restricted, with HLA associations seemingly driven largely by CMV exposure. A later genetic analysis associated a missense DCLRE1C variant with V-gene and J-gene trimming of TCR beta chains, and an independent cohort replicated the association. Linkage disequilibrium might explain the correlated functional status among segregating V segments, but an unknown experimental factor could not be ruled out. The classifier was reported to diagnose cytomegalovirus status with high specificity and sensitivity in both the original cohort and the validation cohort. The presence/absence analyses assumed that sequencing depth was roughly uniform across donors, and that assumption may not be true. Some IMGT-functional V segments, including TRBV6-2 and TRBV6-3, could not be told apart with the 87-base-pair reads, so those segments were excluded. The study gave a list of under 200 TCR beta chains associated with cytomegalovirus. This cohort had only TCR beta chains sequenced, and the lack of alpha or paired-chain data limited which features could be detected. In vitro tests confirmed that a few of the cytomegalovirus-associated TCR beta chains recognize cytomegalovirus antigens. According to a later analysis, TCR association rates differed among HLA loci, with DRB1 alleles showing the most associated TCRs and HLA-C alleles showing the fewest. Immune exposure information for the cohort was limited to CMV serostatus. The authors suggested that the approach could potentially be generalized to other disease states and immunological phenotypes. According to a later analysis, parvovirus B19, influenza, CMV and Epstein-Barr virus appeared linked to several top co-occurrence clusters. A further reported finding was that TCR beta sequences accurately predicted the HLA-A and HLA-B alleles for most subjects in the first cohort. The earlier analysis of 587 of the donors excluded 15 to 20 rarely observed V segments, including chromosome 9 orphons, because counts were too low. Compared with equally common non-associated chains, HLA-associated TCR beta chains in a later analysis were more clonally expanded and had lower generation probabilities. A group of highly shared sequence variants was considered likely to be a technical artifact of the sequencing pipeline. Most TCR sequences were seen in very few donors, while some public TCRs were found in many individuals. Compared with the 666-donor mean, donors in an Asian-associated ancestry cluster had fewer N-insertions in productive TCRs, according to a later genetic analysis. In an earlier analysis of 500 to 650 of the donors, most TCR beta V segments appeared in productive rearrangements about 90% or about 30% of the time, broadly matching IMGT annotations. Because HLA typing was unavailable for some donors at each locus, only the typed subset was used in association tests. When HLA alleles, especially DR and DQ, strongly co-occurred, TCR associations were difficult to assign to individual alleles.

Trimming at the junction amounts to 1 base on V and 7 bases on J, and the germline ends lie 16 bases apart. Per the germline V gene, SGHAT is the CDR1 and FQNNGV is the CDR2. The CDR3 spans 15 residues, from the cysteine through the phenylalanine. Only CDR3 DNA is held: 45 bases, read in frame from base 1. The specimen sequenced was PBMCs. The TCR sequence derives from a woman between 18 and 29 years old in good health and CMV-seropositive. Rearrangement joined TRBV11-2 to TRBJ1-1, with no confident D gene call. This receptor has the CDR3 CASSLVGGLLGEAFF. In nucleotide form, the sequence is TGTGCCAGCAGCTTAGTAGGAGGGCTCCTGGGTGAAGCTTTCTTT.